Listed below are T cell receptor beta chains from one sample, sequenced in a study of cytomegalovirus exposure and HLA in healthy donors. The repertoire was sequenced with immunoSEQ multiplex PCR; TCRdb's copy has only in-frame clones and lacks some. The repertoire includes fewer than 250,000 clones, roughly four fifths of them detected once, and about 1.8% sits in the top ten. Sequencing used PBMCs. The receptors were gathered from a man aged 18 to 30 in good health and CMV-seronegative. The CDR3 runs from the conserved cysteine through the conserved F or W. The D gene is left open where the match is weak. The size of a clone is reported for some rows only, either as once, few or many, or as a class for expanded clones.

j_call v_call d_call clone_size cdr3_length cdr3_aa cdr3_nt
TRBJ2-7 TRBV28 TRBD1 NA 15 CASRRDRVHSYEQYF TGTGCCAGCAGAAGGGACAGGGTCCACTCCTACGAGCAGTACTTC
TRBJ2-7 TRBV19 TRBD1 few 13 CASSIYRGDEQYF TGTGCCAGTAGTATTTACAGGGGGGACGAGCAGTACTTC
TRBJ1-1 TRBV18 NA NA 15 CASSPPGGEGTEAFF TGTGCCAGCTCACCACCGGGTGGGGAGGGCACTGAAGCTTTCTTT
TRBJ2-7 TRBV19 TRBD2 NA 16 CASSIDGLAGVYEQYF TGTGCCAGTAGTATAGATGGCCTAGCGGGGGTCTACGAGCAGTACTTC
TRBJ1-4 TRBV2 NA NA 12 CTSKQYNEKLFF TGTACCAGCAAACAGTATAATGAAAAACTGTTTTTT
TRBJ1-5 TRBV6-5 NA NA 13 CASSYSLEESQHF TGTGCCAGCAGTTACTCCCTAGAAGAGTCCCAGCATTTT
TRBJ2-7 TRBV2 NA NA 11 CASRNRYEQYF TGTGCCAGCAGGAACAGGTACGAGCAGTACTTC
TRBJ2-6 TRBV14 TRBD1 NA 22 CASSQVSLLGTGSFAGANVLTF TGTGCCAGCAGCCAAGTGTCCTTACTCGGGACAGGGTCCTTTGCTGGGGCCAACGTCCTGACTTTC
TRBJ1-1 TRBV7-2 NA NA 13 CASSFTGYTEAFF TGTGCCAGCAGCTTTACCGGTTACACTGAAGCTTTCTTT
TRBJ2-5 TRBV4-3 TRBD2 NA 16 CASSQDRLAGQETQYF TGCGCCAGCAGCCAAGATAGGCTAGCGGGGCAAGAGACCCAGTACTTC
TRBJ2-3 TRBV27 NA NA 11 CASSFGDTQYF TGTGCCAGCAGTTTCGGAGATACGCAGTATTTT
TRBJ1-5 TRBV2 TRBD1 NA 14 CASRGQGDHQPQHF TGTGCCAGCAGGGGACAGGGGGACCATCAGCCCCAGCATTTT
TRBJ1-1 TRBV5-7 NA NA 15 CASSSGPPSPTEAFF TGTGCCAGCAGCTCAGGGCCCCCCTCGCCCACTGAAGCTTTCTTT
TRBJ2-3 TRBV15 NA NA 17 CATSRDRETHLGNTQYF TGTGCCACCAGCAGAGATCGCGAGACACATCTCGGAAATACGCAGTATTTT
TRBJ2-5 TRBV11-2 NA NA 14 CASSLEAGVETQYF TGTGCCAGCAGCTTAGAAGCAGGGGTGGAGACCCAGTACTTC
TRBJ2-1 TRBV27 TRBD2 NA 19 CASSSPGLAGVPSYNEQFF TGTGCCAGCAGTTCTCCGGGACTAGCGGGAGTCCCCTCCTACAATGAGCAGTTCTTC
TRBJ2-3 TRBV27 NA NA 15 CASSLLRGATDTQYF TGTGCCAGCAGTTTATTACGGGGGGCCACAGATACGCAGTATTTT
TRBJ1-5 TRBV7-2 NA NA 15 CASGQGRGANQPQHF TGTGCCAGCGGCCAGGGGCGGGGGGCCAATCAGCCCCAGCATTTT
TRBJ1-2 TRBV7-2 TRBD1 NA 16 CASSLEINRDSSGYTF TGTGCCAGCAGCTTAGAGATAAACCGGGACAGCAGCGGCTACACCTTC
TRBJ2-3 TRBV10-1 TRBD2 NA 20 CASTRLAGAGGACSTDTQYF TGCGCCAGCACCCGACTAGCGGGAGCTGGGGGTGCCTGTAGCACAGATACGCAGTATTTT
TRBJ2-5 TRBV7-6 NA NA 16 CASSLPFGLGQGTQYF TGTGCCAGCAGCTTACCCTTTGGTTTGGGGCAGGGGACCCAGTACTTC
TRBJ2-4 TRBV6-6 NA few 15 CASSYSAGAKNIQYF TGTGCCAGCAGTTACTCGGCCGGGGCCAAAAACATTCAGTACTTC
TRBJ2-3 TRBV29-1 NA NA 12 CSVGVATDTQYF TGCAGCGTTGGTGTAGCGACAGATACGCAGTATTTT
TRBJ1-1 TRBV5-1 NA NA 14 CASSSGERDTEAFF TGCGCCAGCAGCTCTGGGGAGCGAGACACTGAAGCTTTCTTT
TRBJ2-5 TRBV5-4 TRBD2 NA 14 CASSLAGGGETQYF TGTGCCAGCAGCCTAGCGGGAGGAGGAGAGACCCAGTACTTC
TRBJ1-4 TRBV6-6 TRBD1 NA 15 CASSSPDRGGEKLFF TGTGCCAGCAGCTCCCCCGACAGGGGCGGTGAAAAACTGTTTTTT
TRBJ2-7 TRBV9 TRBD1 NA 14 CASSVGQGLYEQYF TGTGCCAGCAGCGTGGGACAGGGGCTTTACGAGCAGTACTTC
TRBJ2-3 TRBV9 NA NA 14 CASSVQPGTDTQYF TGTGCCAGCAGCGTACAACCGGGCACAGATACGCAGTATTTT
TRBJ1-5 TRBV2 TRBD1 NA 17 CASSEGQGNYIVQPQHF TGTGCCAGCAGCGAAGGACAGGGTAACTACATTGTCCAGCCCCAGCATTTT
TRBJ1-2 TRBV7-2 NA NA 15 CASSFRAAGAGGYTF TGTGCCAGCAGCTTCCGAGCGGCAGGGGCGGGCGGCTACACCTTC
TRBJ2-2 TRBV18 NA NA 13 CASSPGQTGELFF TGTGCCAGCTCACCGGGGCAGACCGGGGAGCTGTTTTTT
TRBJ1-5 TRBV19 NA NA 14 CASSTRGRNEPQHF TGTGCCAGTAGTACACGGGGGAGAAATGAGCCCCAGCATTTT
TRBJ2-2 TRBV6-6 TRBD1 medium-sized 15 CASSSQDRVSGELFF TGTGCCAGCAGTTCTCAGGACAGGGTCTCCGGGGAGCTGTTTTTT
TRBJ1-1 TRBV9 TRBD1 NA 13 CASSVRDRGEAFF TGTGCCAGCAGCGTCCGGGACAGGGGTGAGGCTTTCTTT
TRBJ2-5 TRBV6-1 NA few 12 CASSVPGELGYF TGTGCCAGCAGTGTTCCGGGTGAATTGGGGTACTTC
TRBJ2-3 TRBV27 TRBD2 NA 16 CASSSELAGYTDTQYF TGTGCCAGCAGTTCTGAACTAGCGGGATACACAGATACGCAGTATTTT
TRBJ2-1 TRBV28 TRBD2 NA 22 CASSLTGRGLAGVWSSYNEQFF TGTGCCAGCAGTTTAACGGGAAGGGGACTAGCGGGAGTTTGGAGCTCCTACAATGAGCAGTTCTTC